What follows describes a single T cell receptor beta chain. The RNA, about 0.5 to 1 ug, was put through reverse transcription using random hexamers. TCRdb called the immunoSEQ multiplex PCR reads again in MiXCR, with one record for every CDR3 protein. The sample has some 220,000 distinct CDR3 sequences; nearly 97% are singletons. The entry originates in a study of CD8 T cells in Susac syndrome. Trimming cost V 4 bases and J 7 bases, with 10 bases left between them. The CDR3 is 12 residues long. The sequenced sample was CD4+ T cells from PBMCs. This receptor was taken from a human donor with multiple sclerosis. The chain recombines TRBV23-1 with TRBJ1-2; the D gene is possibly TRBD1 (5 bases). TRBV23-1 is labeled an ORF, and its function is uncertain. Written as DNA, the CDR3 is TGCGCCAGCAGTCCAGGGAGGGGTGGCTACACCTTC. This encodes CASSPGRGGYTF.